At least ten counts were recorded for the clone carrying this T cell receptor beta chain. The CDR3 runs to 15 residues. The germline V gene encodes CDR1 SGHTA and CDR2 FQGNSA. V lost 4 bases and J lost 8, with 17 bases in between. The data belong to a study of spatial heterogeneity in lung cancer. TCRdb analysed the 5' RACE reads with MiXCR anew, one entry per CDR3 protein. The top ten hold less than 5.5% of the sample, which has 25,000 or so distinct CDR3 sequences, about 4.7% seen once. Time point: sample taken at primary tumor resection. Frozen PBMC, nontumor lung or tumor provided whole RNA, which was sequenced unsorted. There were 70 to 80 donors, all of them untreated patients with early-stage non-small cell lung cancer.

The chain employs TRBV7-2 and TRBJ1-4, with D unresolved. This receptor was identified in a male donor with early-stage non-small cell lung cancer. This sample comprised PBMCs, obtained at surgery. CDR3: CASSSRPGIGEKLFF. CDR3 nucleotide sequence: TGTGCCAGCAGCTCCCGACCGGGAATTGGGGAAAAACTGTTTTTT.